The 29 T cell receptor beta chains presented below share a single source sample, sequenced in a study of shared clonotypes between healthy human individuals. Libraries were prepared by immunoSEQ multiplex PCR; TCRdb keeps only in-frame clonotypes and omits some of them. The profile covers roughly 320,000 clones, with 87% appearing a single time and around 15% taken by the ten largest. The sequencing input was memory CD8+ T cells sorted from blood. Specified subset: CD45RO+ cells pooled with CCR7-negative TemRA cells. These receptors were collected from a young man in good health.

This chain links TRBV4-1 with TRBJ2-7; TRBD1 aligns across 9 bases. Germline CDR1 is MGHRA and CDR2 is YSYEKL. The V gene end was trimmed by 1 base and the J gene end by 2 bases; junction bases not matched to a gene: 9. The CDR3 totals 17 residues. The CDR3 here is CASSQGLGTGPTYEQYF. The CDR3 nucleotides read TGCGCCAGCAGCCAAGGGCTCGGGACAGGGCCTACCTACGAGCAGTACTTC.

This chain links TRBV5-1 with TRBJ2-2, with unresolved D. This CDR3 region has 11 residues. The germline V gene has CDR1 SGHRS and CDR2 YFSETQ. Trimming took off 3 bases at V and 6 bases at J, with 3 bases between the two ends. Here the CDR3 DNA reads TGCGCCAGCAGCTGGGCCGGGGAGCTGTTTTTT. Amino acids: CASSWAGELFF.

The chain's CDR3 is CASSIERSGTGNNSPLHF. The CDR3 DNA follows: TGTGCCAGTAGTATAGAGAGGTCCGGGACAGGGAATAATTCACCCCTCCACTTT. V gene TRBV19 combines with J gene TRBJ1-6; 9 nucleotides agree with TRBD1. The CDR3 is made up of 18 amino acids. CDR1 LNHDA and CDR2 SQIVND come from the germline V gene (reference sequence). J was trimmed by 5 bases and V by 0 bases; bases with no gene match: 8.

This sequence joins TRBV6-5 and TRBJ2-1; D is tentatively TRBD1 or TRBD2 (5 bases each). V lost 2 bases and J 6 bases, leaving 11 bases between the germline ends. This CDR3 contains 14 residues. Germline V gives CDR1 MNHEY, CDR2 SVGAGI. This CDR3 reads CASSYGGAVNEQFF. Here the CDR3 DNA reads TGTGCCAGCAGTTACGGGGGAGCAGTCAATGAGCAGTTCTTC.

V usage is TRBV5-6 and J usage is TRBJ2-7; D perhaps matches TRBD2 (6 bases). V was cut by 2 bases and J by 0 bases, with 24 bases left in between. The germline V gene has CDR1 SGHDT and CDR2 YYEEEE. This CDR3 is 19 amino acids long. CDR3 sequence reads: CASSFLRLGVGRHSYEQYF. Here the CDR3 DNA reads TGTGCCAGCAGCTTCCTCAGGCTAGGTGTAGGGAGGCACTCCTACGAGCAGTACTTC.

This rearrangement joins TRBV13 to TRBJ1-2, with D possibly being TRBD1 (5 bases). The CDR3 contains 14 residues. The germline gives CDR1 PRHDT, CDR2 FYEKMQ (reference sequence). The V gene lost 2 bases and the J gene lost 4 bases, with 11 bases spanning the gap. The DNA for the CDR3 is TGTGCCAGCAGCTTAAAGGCGGACACCTATGGCTACACCTTC. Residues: CASSLKADTYGYTF.

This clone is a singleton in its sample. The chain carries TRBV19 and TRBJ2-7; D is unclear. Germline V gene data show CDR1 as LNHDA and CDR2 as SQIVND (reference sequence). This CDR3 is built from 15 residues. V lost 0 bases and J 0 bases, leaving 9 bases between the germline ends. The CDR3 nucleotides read TGTGCCAGTAGTATAGAGGCAGTAAGCTCCTACGAGCAGTACTTC. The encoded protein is CASSIEAVSSYEQYF.

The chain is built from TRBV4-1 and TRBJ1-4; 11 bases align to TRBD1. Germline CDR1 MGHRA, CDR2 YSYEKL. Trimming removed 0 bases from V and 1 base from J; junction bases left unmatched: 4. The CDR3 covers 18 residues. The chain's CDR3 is CASSQDSDRGLTNEKLFF. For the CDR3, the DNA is TGCGCCAGCAGCCAAGACTCGGACAGGGGGCTAACTAATGAAAAACTGTTTTTT.

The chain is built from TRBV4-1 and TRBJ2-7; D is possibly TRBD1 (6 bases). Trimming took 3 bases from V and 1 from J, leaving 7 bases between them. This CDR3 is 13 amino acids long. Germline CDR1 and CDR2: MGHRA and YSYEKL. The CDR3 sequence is CASSHQGSYEQYF. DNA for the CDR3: TGCGCCAGCAGCCACCAGGGGTCCTACGAGCAGTACTTC.

CDR3 residues: CASSELSGEEVGEQFF. The DNA for the CDR3 is TGTGCCAGCAGTGAGTTGTCGGGAGAAGAGGTTGGTGAGCAGTTCTTC. This chain joins TRBV6-4 and TRBJ2-1, with a weak D call TRBD2 (6 bases). Trimming removed 3 bases at V and 9 bases at J, with 21 bases between. The CDR3 length is 16 residues. Germline assignment: CDR1 MRHNA and CDR2 SNTAGT.

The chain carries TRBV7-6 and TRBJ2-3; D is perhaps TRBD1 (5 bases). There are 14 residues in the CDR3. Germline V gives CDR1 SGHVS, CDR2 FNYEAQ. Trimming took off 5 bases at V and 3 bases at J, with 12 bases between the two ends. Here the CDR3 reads CASSMGLGTDTQYF. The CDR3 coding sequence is TGTGCCAGCAGCATGGGGCTAGGGACAGATACGCAGTATTTT.

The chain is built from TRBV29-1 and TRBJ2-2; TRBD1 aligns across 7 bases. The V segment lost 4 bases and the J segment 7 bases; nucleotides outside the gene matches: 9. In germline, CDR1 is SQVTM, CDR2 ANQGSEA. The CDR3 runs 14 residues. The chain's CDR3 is CSVVQGFGSGELFF. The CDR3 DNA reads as TGCAGCGTTGTACAGGGGTTTGGTAGCGGGGAGCTGTTTTTT.

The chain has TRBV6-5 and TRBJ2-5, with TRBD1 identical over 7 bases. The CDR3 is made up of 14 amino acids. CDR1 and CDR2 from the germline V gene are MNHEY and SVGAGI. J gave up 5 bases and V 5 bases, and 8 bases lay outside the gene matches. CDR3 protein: CASSPTGVGETQYF. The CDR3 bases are TGTGCCAGCAGTCCTACAGGGGTAGGGGAGACCCAGTACTTC.

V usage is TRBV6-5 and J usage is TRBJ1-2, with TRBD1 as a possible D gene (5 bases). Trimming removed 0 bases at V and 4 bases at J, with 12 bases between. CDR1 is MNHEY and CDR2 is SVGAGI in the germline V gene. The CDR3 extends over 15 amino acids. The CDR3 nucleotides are TGTGCCAGCAGTTACTCTGAGGCAGGGACCTATGGCTACACCTTC. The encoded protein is CASSYSEAGTYGYTF.

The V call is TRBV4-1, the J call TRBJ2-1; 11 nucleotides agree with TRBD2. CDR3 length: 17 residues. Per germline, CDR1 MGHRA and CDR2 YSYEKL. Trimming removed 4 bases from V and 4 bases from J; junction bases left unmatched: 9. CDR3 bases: TGCGCCAGCAGCCTCCTATTGGGGACTAGCGGATACAATGAGCAGTTCTTC. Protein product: CASSLLLGTSGYNEQFF.

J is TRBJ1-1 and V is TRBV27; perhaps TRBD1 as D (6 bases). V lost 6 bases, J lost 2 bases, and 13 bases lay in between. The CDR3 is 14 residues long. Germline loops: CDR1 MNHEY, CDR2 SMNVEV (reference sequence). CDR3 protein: CASRGTSFNTEAFF. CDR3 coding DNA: TGTGCCAGCAGGGGGACATCTTTCAACACTGAAGCTTTCTTT.

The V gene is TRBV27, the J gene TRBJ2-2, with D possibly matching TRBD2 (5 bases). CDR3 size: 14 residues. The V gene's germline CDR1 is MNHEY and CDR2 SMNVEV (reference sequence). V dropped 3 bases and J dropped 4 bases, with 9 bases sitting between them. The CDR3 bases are TGTGCCAGCAGTTTTGGTGAGGGCACCGGGGAGCTGTTTTTT. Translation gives CASSFGEGTGELFF.

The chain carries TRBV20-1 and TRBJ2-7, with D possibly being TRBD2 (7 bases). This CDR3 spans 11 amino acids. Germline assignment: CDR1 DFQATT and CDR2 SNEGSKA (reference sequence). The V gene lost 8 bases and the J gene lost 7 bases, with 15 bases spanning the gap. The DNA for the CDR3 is TGCAGTAGGGGAGGGGGGCGTGAGCAGTACTTC. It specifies CSRGGGREQYF.

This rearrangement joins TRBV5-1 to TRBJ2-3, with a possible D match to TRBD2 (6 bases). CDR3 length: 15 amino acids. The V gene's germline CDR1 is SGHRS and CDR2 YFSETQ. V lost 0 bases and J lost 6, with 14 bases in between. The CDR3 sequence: CASSLDRLGMDTQYF. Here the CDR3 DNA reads TGCGCCAGCAGCTTGGACAGACTAGGAATGGATACGCAGTATTTT.

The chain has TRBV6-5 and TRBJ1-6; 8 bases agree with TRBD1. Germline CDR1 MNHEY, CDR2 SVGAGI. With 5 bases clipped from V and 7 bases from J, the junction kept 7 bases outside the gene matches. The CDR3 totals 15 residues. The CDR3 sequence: CASSRTGNPNSPLHF. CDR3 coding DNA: TGTGCCAGCAGTCGGACAGGGAATCCCAATTCACCCCTCCACTTT.

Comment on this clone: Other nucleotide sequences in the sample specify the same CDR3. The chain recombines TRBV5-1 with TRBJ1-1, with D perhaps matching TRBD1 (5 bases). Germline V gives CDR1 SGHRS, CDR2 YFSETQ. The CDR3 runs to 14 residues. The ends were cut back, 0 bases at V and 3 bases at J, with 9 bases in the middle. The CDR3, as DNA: TGCGCCAGCAGCTTGGGTCAGGGCTACACTGAAGCTTTCTTT. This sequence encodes CASSLGQGYTEAFF.

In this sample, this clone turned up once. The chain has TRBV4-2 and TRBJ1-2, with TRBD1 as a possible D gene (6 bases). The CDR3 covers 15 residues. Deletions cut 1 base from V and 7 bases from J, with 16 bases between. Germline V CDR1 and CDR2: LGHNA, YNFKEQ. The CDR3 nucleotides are TGTGCCAGCAGCCAAGGTATCGCAGGGGATGGTGGCTACACCTTC. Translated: CASSQGIAGDGGYTF.

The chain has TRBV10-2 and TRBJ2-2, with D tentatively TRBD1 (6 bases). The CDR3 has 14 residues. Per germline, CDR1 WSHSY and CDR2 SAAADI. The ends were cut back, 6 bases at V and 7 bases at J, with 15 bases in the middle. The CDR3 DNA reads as TGCGCCAGCAGGGATAGTTCAGGGGTCGGGGAGCTGTTTTTT. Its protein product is CASRDSSGVGELFF.

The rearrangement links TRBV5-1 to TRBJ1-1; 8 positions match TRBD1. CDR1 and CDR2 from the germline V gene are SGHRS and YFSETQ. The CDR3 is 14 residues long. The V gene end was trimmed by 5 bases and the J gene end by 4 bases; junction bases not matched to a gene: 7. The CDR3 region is CASRRTGGLTEAFF. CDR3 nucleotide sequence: TGCGCCAGCAGACGCACAGGGGGTCTCACTGAAGCTTTCTTT.

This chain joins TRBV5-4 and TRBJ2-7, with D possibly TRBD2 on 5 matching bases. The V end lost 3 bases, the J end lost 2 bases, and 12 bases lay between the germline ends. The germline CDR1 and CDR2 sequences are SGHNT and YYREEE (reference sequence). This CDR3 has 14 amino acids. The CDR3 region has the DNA TGTGCCAGCAGCTCAGCGGTCCGACCCTACGAGCAGTACTTC. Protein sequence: CASSSAVRPYEQYF.

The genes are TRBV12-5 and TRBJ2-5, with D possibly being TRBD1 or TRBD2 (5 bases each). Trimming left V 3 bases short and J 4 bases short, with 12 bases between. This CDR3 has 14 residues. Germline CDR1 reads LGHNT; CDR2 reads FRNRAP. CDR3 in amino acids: CASGFGAGVETQYF. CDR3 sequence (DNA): TGTGCTAGTGGTTTCGGGGCAGGCGTAGAGACCCAGTACTTC.

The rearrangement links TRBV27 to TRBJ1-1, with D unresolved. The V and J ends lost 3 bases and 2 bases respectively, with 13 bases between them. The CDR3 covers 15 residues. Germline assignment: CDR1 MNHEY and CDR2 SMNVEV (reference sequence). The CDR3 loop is CASSFRTAANTEAFF. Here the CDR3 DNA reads TGTGCCAGCAGTTTCCGGACGGCCGCTAACACTGAAGCTTTCTTT.

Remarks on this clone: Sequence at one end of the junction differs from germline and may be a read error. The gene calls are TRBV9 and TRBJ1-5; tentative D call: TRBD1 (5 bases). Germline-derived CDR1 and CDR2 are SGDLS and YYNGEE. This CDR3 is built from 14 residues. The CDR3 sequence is CASSVLRGTFLRTF. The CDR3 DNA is TGTGCCAGCAGCGTATTACGTGGGACTTTTTTAAGGACTTTT.

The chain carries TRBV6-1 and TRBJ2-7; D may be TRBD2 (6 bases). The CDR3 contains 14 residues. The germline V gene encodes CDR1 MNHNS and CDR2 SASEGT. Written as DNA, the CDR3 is TGTCTCGCCCGGGAGCGAGCGAGTGGCTACGAGCAGTACTTC. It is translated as CLARERASGYEQYF.